This paragraph covers one T cell receptor beta chain sequence. In this sample, this clone turned up once. Its binding antigen is unknown. No per-base quality is available; no much larger clone lies one base away. The data were taken from a study of cytomegalovirus exposure and HLA in healthy donors (dated by TCRdb to about 2017). Regarding the research as a whole: According to a later analysis, one platform produced both the 110 or so validation repertoires and the roughly 640 repertoires of the first cohort. The aim of the study was to test whether cataloging public T cell receptors could identify signatures of past pathogen exposure. A separate validation cohort of some 130 different subjects was used in addition to the approximately 640-subject first cohort. To predict cytomegalovirus infection status, the study combined high-throughput TCR immunosequencing, statistical association of individual TCRs with disease status, and machine learning. Study-wide findings and limitations: A total of 150 or so TCR beta chains were listed by the study as associated with cytomegalovirus. In a later analysis, TCRs clustered in the first cohort were found to also tend to co-occur in the 130 or so validation repertoires, with 90% to 95% of cluster scores above 0. A few of the identified cytomegalovirus-associated TCR beta chains were confirmed in vitro to be specific for cytomegalovirus antigens. All 130 or so repertoires were used to score co-occurrence in the validation cohort in a later analysis, because that analysis had no HLA typing for the cohort. It was suggested by the authors that the approach could potentially be generalized to other disease states and immunological phenotypes. Across donors, most TCR sequences were observed very rarely, whereas some public TCRs were present in many individuals. The classifier was reported to diagnose cytomegalovirus status with high specificity and sensitivity in both the original and validation cohorts.

Receptor libraries were prepared by the immunoSEQ multiplex PCR assay. Concerning the study's data processing: A statistical classification framework was built to diagnose cytomegalovirus status from the catalog of TCR beta chain sequences. Imported from immuneACCESS, the table was reduced by TCRdb to in-frame sequences with V and J called. These copies leave out some clones; in studies compared against another copy, an unresolved V gene accounts for under half, and the cause of the remainder is not known. The DNA gave D and trimming, while V, J and clone size come from that table. This sample is represented by roughly 130,000 clones; about 86% of them were singletons. Together, the top ten hold about 2.8% of the sample. The donors belonged to the validation cohort of around 110 subjects, which was separate from the roughly 670-subject first cohort. Sequenced sample: PBMCs. This clonotype was obtained from a young man in good health and CMV-seronegative.

The CDR3 reads as follows: CASGSRGVGGNQPQHF. The sequence in DNA is TGTGCCAGCGGTAGTCGGGGGGTAGGGGGCAATCAGCCCCAGCATTTT. The V gene is TRBV28 and the J gene is TRBJ1-5; the D region possibly corresponds to TRBD1 (5 bases align). V and J are truncated by 8 bases and 2 bases respectively, leaving an intervening sequence of 19 bases. The CDR3 goes from the cysteine to the phenylalanine over 16 residues. The kept DNA is CDR3 alone, 48 bases in frame from the first base. CDR1 is given as MDHEN and CDR2 as SYDVKM, both from the germline V gene.